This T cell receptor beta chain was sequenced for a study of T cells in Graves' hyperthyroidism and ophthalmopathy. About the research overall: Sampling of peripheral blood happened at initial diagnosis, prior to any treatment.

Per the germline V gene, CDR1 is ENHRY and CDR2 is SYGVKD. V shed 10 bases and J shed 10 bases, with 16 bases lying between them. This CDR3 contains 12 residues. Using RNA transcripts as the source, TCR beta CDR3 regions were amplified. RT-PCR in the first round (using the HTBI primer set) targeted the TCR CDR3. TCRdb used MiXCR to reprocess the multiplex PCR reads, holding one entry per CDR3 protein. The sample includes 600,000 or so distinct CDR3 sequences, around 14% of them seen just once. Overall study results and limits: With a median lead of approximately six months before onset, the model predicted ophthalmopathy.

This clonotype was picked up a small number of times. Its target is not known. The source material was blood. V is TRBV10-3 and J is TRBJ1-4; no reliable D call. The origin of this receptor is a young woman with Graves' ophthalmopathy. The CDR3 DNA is TGTGCCACCCCCACCGTACCTGGAAAACTGTTTTTT. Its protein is CATPTVPGKLFF.